Below are 26 T cell receptor beta chains sequenced from a single sample in a study of metastatic and nonmetastatic thyroid tumors. TCRdb reanalyzed the PCR reads via MiXCR. This sample carries 20,000 or so clones, more than 30% of them seen once, and the ten largest clones take around a fifth. Each patient came to thyroid surgery without any prior treatment (of any kind). What was sequenced was blood. Receptor source: a male donor with papillary thyroid cancer or a benign thyroid nodule (not recorded which). Some clones in this sample may be carry-over from other donors' samples.

This clone is judged medium-sized. The V call is TRBV4-1, the J call TRBJ1-4, with unresolved D. V was clipped by 1 base and J by 3 bases, with 15 bases between them. The CDR3 totals 17 residues. Germline CDR1 MGHRA, CDR2 YSYEKL. The CDR3 DNA sequence: TGCGCCAGCAGCCAAGGGGAGAGGCGGGCTTCTAATGAAAAACTGTTTTTT. As protein: CASSQGERRASNEKLFF.

By share, this clone counts as medium-sized. The rearrangement links TRBV11-3 to TRBJ2-7; no clear D. V gave up 0 bases and J gave up 5 bases, with 8 bases separating them. Per germline, CDR1 SGHNT and CDR2 YENEEA. CDR3 length: 13 amino acids. The chain's CDR3 is CASSLESWDEQYF. The CDR3 region has the DNA TGTGCCAGCAGCTTAGAAAGTTGGGACGAGCAGTACTTC.

This clone was seen many times. The chain joins TRBV10-3 to TRBJ2-3; TRBD2 agrees at 12 bases. CDR1 is ENHRY, CDR2 SYGVKD, per germline. The trim removed 7 bases at V and 5 bases at J, leaving 7 bases unmatched. The CDR3 length is 15 residues. CDR3 nucleotide sequence: TGTGCCATCACGGCACTAGCGGGAGGTGTAGATACGCAGTATTTT. As protein: CAITALAGGVDTQYF.

The rearrangement uses TRBV7-3 and TRBJ2-1; possibly TRBD2 for D (5 bases). V was clipped by 4 bases and J by 9 bases, with 13 bases between them. The CDR3 spans 13 residues. Germline loops: CDR1 SGHTA, CDR2 FQGTGA. The CDR3 DNA follows: TGTGCCAGCAGCTCCCGGGAAAGCGGTGAGCAGTTCTTC. It codes for CASSSRESGEQFF.

This clone was counted ten times or more. This chain links TRBV11-1 with TRBJ2-3, with 11 bases identical to TRBD2. The CDR3 has 15 residues. With V trimmed by 5 bases and J by 3 bases, 4 bases remained unmatched. Germline CDR1 is SGHAT and CDR2 is FQDESV (reference sequence). CDR3 coding DNA: TGTGCCAGCAGCGTATCTAGCGGGAGGACAGATACGCAGTATTTT. It encodes CASSVSSGRTDTQYF. The whole variable domain, remainder taken from reference TRBV11-1 and TRBJ2-3, is EAEVAQSPRYKITEKSQAVAFWCDPISGHATLYWYRQILGQGPELLVQFQDESVVDDSQLPKDRFSAERLKGVDSTLKIQPAELGDSAMYLCASSVSSGRTDTQYFGPGTRLTVL.

This clone counts as medium-sized. The V call is TRBV10-2, the J call TRBJ1-1; no reliable D call. The germline V gene encodes CDR1 WSHSY and CDR2 SAAADI. This CDR3 has 16 residues. V shed 2 bases and J shed 1 base, with 14 bases lying between them. This CDR3 reads CASSEPLQATNTEAFF. In nucleotides, the CDR3 is TGCGCCAGCAGTGAGCCTCTTCAGGCAACGAACACTGAAGCTTTCTTT.

This clone has ten or more counts. The chain joins TRBV25-1 to TRBJ1-3; 7 bases fit TRBD1. Germline loops: CDR1 MGHDK, CDR2 SYGVNS. This CDR3 region has 16 residues. Losses at the gene ends were 1 base for V and 6 bases for J; bases not matched to a gene: 9. CDR3 residues: CASSESGRGLANTIYF. In DNA form, the CDR3 reads TGTGCCAGCAGTGAATCAGGCAGGGGGTTGGCAAACACCATATATTTT.

This clone came up many times. The chain couples TRBV5-4 to TRBJ2-7; D remains ambiguous. The germline gives CDR1 SGHNT, CDR2 YYREEE (reference sequence). The CDR3 contains 18 residues. Trimming left V 2 bases short and J 0 bases short, with 21 bases between. CDR3 bases: TGTGCCAGCAGCTTAGTCCCATACTCTCTAAACCGCTCCTACGAGCAGTACTTC. It codes for CASSLVPYSLNRSYEQYF.

This clone came up many times. A much bigger clone sits one base away, suggesting this may be a read error. This chain uses TRBV5-6 with TRBJ1-2; no reliable D call. Germline values: CDR1 SGHDT, CDR2 YYEEEE. The CDR3 consists of 13 residues. Trimming removed 3 bases from V and 5 bases from J, with 11 bases in between. The CDR3 sequence: CASSSGRVYGYTF. The CDR3 DNA reads as TGTGCCAGCAGCTCAGGACGGGTGTATGGCTACACCTTC.

This clone has just a few counts. The chain recombines TRBV30 with TRBJ2-2, with 11 bases fitting TRBD2. Germline CDR1 is GTSNPN and CDR2 is SVGIG (reference sequence). V gave up 0 bases and J gave up 3 bases; unmatched junction bases: 0. The CDR3 runs 15 residues. This CDR3 is CAWSVLAGDTGELFF. CDR3 DNA sequence: TGTGCCTGGAGTGTACTAGCGGGAGACACCGGGGAGCTGTTTTTT. Complete variable domain (other parts from reference TRBV30 and TRBJ2-2): SQTIHQWPATLVQPVGSPLSLECTVEGTSNPNLYWYRQAAGRGLQLLFYSVGIGQISSEVPQNLSASRPQDRQFILSSKKLLLSDSGFYLCAWSVLAGDTGELFFGEGSRLTVL.

The chain combines TRBV30 with TRBJ1-2; TRBD1 is a possible D gene (6 bases). V was trimmed by 1 base and J by 14 bases, leaving 14 bases between them. In germline, CDR1 is GTSNPN, CDR2 SVGIG (reference sequence). The CDR3 has 11 amino acids. CDR3 sequence reads: CAWSGAGDSTF. Written as DNA, the CDR3 is TGTGCCTGGAGTGGGGCAGGGGATTCAACCTTC.

The genes are TRBV12-3 or TRBV12-4 and TRBJ1-2; D is unclear. Trimming took 6 bases from V and 4 from J, leaving 15 bases between them. The CDR3 length is 14 residues. The CDR3 loop reads CASSPLAGSYGYTF. In DNA, the CDR3 is TGTGCCAGCAGCCCCCTTGCTGGCAGCTATGGCTACACCTTC.

The chain links TRBV7-2 to TRBJ2-7; D is uncertain. The V end lost 5 bases, the J end lost 0 bases, and 8 bases lay between the germline ends. The germline V gene encodes CDR1 SGHTA and CDR2 FQGNSA. CDR3 length: 13 residues. CDR3 sequence: CASSPDISYEQYF. CDR3 nucleotide sequence: TGTGCCAGCAGCCCTGACATCTCCTACGAGCAGTACTTC. The variable domain in full, completed from reference TRBV7-2 and TRBJ2-7, reads GAGVSQSPSNKVTEKGKDVELRCDPISGHTALYWYRQSLGQGLEFLIYFQGNSAPDKSGLPSDRFSAERTGGSVSTLTIQRTQQEDSAVYLCASSPDISYEQYFGPGTRLTVT.

The chain joins TRBV7-8 to TRBJ1-5; D may be TRBD1 (5 bases). V was cut by 2 bases and J by 3 bases, with 11 bases left in between. The CDR3 covers 15 residues. CDR1 and CDR2 from the germline V gene are SGHVS and FQNEAQ. In DNA form, the CDR3 reads TGTGCCAGCAGCTTACTTCCCAGGGACAATCAGCCCCAGCATTTT. Its protein is CASSLLPRDNQPQHF. The full variable domain, completed using reference TRBV7-8 and TRBJ1-5, is GAGVSQSPRYKVAKRGQDVALRCDPISGHVSLFWYQQALGQGPEFLTYFQNEAQLDKSGLPSDRFFAERPEGSVSTLKIQRTQQEDSAVYLCASSLLPRDNQPQHFGDGTRLSIL.

The CDR3, as DNA: TGCAGTGCTAGACCCAGGGCGCGGGAGGACTACACCGGGGAGCTGTTTTTT. Amino acid sequence: CSARPRAREDYTGELFF. V gene TRBV20-1 combines with J gene TRBJ2-2, with 8 bases matching TRBD2. Germline CDR1 and CDR2: DFQATT and SNEGSKA (reference sequence). This CDR3 region has 17 residues. V dropped 2 bases and J dropped 3; count of bases not matched to a gene: 11.

This clone came up many times. The CDR3 carries no conserved terminal phenylalanine or tryptophan, so it likely arises from a read error. This rearrangement joins TRBV20-1 to TRBJ2-1; TRBD2 aligns across 7 bases. After removal of 6 bases from V and 4 bases from J, the junction contained 6 bases not matched to a gene. Germline V gene data show CDR1 as DFQATT and CDR2 as SNEGSKA (reference sequence). The CDR3 is made up of 13 amino acids. CDR3 bases: TGCAGTGCACCTTCTAGCGGATACAATGAGCAGTTCGTC. This gives the protein CSAPSSGYNEQFV.

In its sample, this clone was seen a few times. The gene calls are TRBV6-1 and TRBJ2-1; unclear D gene. Trimming stripped 0 bases from V and 7 bases from J, with 4 bases between. CDR3 length: 12 amino acids. The germline gives CDR1 MNHNS, CDR2 SASEGT. The CDR3 sequence is CASSEAPNEQFF. CDR3 DNA: TGTGCCAGCAGTGAAGCACCGAATGAGCAGTTCTTC.

The chain employs TRBV3-1 and TRBJ2-7; D unclear. Germline CDR1 and CDR2: LGHDT and YNNKEL (reference sequence). The CDR3 consists of 15 residues. V lost 3 bases and J 3 bases, leaving 15 bases between the germline ends. The CDR3 nucleotides are TGTGCCAGCAGCCAGATACAGTGTTGGAACTACGAGCAGTACTTC. This sequence encodes CASSQIQCWNYEQYF.

The rearrangement joins TRBV11-2 to TRBJ2-1, with 9 bases aligning to TRBD1. Per the germline V gene, CDR1 is SGHAT and CDR2 is FQNNGV. The CDR3 is 16 residues long. Losses at the gene ends were 5 bases for V and 4 bases for J; bases not matched to a gene: 9. CDR3 in amino acids: CASSPYPGTGYNEQFF. The CDR3 DNA follows: TGTGCCAGCAGCCCCTACCCCGGGACAGGGTACAATGAGCAGTTCTTC.

The V and J genes are TRBV28 and TRBJ2-7; no clear D gene. CDR1 and CDR2 from the germline V gene are MDHEN and SYDVKM. The germline V and J ends were trimmed by 1 base and 2 bases, with 3 bases remaining between them. The CDR3 is made up of 12 amino acids. The CDR3 is CASSLSPYEQYF. The CDR3 coding sequence is TGTGCCAGCAGTTTATCCCCCTACGAGCAGTACTTC.

This clone was seen a few times. V and J are TRBV20-1 and TRBJ1-1, with TRBD1 identical over 9 bases. The CDR3 consists of 13 residues. The germline V gene encodes CDR1 DFQATT and CDR2 SNEGSKA (reference sequence). The J segment lost 4 bases and the V segment lost 6 bases, leaving 6 bases of the junction unmatched. The CDR3 reads CSATGQGSTEAFF. The CDR3 nucleotides read TGCAGTGCAACGGGACAGGGATCCACTGAAGCTTTCTTT.

The chain joins TRBV11-1 to TRBJ2-7; D gene unclear. CDR3 size: 14 residues. Per the germline V gene, CDR1 is SGHAT and CDR2 is FQDESV (reference sequence). Trimming stripped 5 bases from V and 0 bases from J, with 11 bases between. CDR3: CASSPDTSSYEQYF. The CDR3 coding sequence is TGTGCCAGCAGCCCAGACACGAGCTCCTACGAGCAGTACTTC.

The V and J genes are TRBV15 and TRBJ1-6; D unresolved. Germline V gene sequence: CDR1 LNHNV, CDR2 YYDKDF (reference sequence). The ends were cut back, 0 bases at V and 10 bases at J, with 13 bases in the middle. There are 15 residues in the CDR3. CDR3 in amino acids: CATSRDRGQTSPLHF. CDR3 nucleotides: TGTGCCACCAGCAGAGATCGTGGGCAAACGTCACCCCTCCACTTT.

This rearrangement joins TRBV4-1 to TRBJ2-5; a weak D match, TRBD1 (6 bases). V lost 0 bases and J lost 3, with 23 bases in between. The CDR3 contains 19 residues. Germline loops: CDR1 MGHRA, CDR2 YSYEKL. This chain's CDR3 is CASSQDPQGSLTNKETQYF. The DNA of the CDR3 is TGCGCCAGCAGCCAAGATCCGCAGGGGTCACTCACAAATAAAGAGACCCAGTACTTC.

This clone came up many times. J is TRBJ2-7 and V is TRBV10-3; tentatively, D is TRBD1 (5 bases). Trimming removed 8 bases from V and 5 bases from J, with 10 bases in between. Germline CDR1 reads ENHRY; CDR2 reads SYGVKD. The CDR3 runs 11 residues. The CDR3 spells CAIYTGNEQYF. The CDR3 DNA sequence: TGTGCCATCTACACAGGTAACGAGCAGTACTTC.

The chain links TRBV24-1 to TRBJ1-1; D remains unclear. The CDR3 sequence is 15 residues long. The germline V gene encodes CDR1 KGHDR and CDR2 SFDVKD. The V and J ends lost 7 bases and 6 bases respectively, with 20 bases between them. The CDR3 region is CATRETGEESAEAFF. In DNA form, the CDR3 reads TGTGCCACCAGGGAAACCGGGGAAGAGTCGGCTGAAGCTTTCTTT.